This T cell receptor (beta chain) was retrieved from a study of T cells expressing NK-cell markers. This CDR3 region has 16 residues. Germline V lookup: CDR1 DFQATT, CDR2 SNEGSKA (reference sequence). TCRdb re-called the 5' RACE reads and catalogs CDR3 proteins one per entry, DNA excluded. The repertoire table contains more than 400,000 distinct CDR3 sequences. Of note for this clonotype: What it binds is not known.

Findings and caveats of the study: NKG2C+ dominant clonotypes from roughly 6 donors made up about 1.0-8% of CD8+ T cells.

Sequenced: blood T cells: a sorted CD56 or NKG2C T cell subset, CD4+ or CD8+ T cells, or bulk PBMC T cells (not recorded which). This sequence originates from a woman aged 18-70 years in good health. V usage is TRBV20-1 and J usage is TRBJ1-1; the TRBD1 assignment by TCRdb is unverifiable without DNA. The CDR3 loop reads CSARLLEGTANTEAFF.